The rows below give T cell receptor beta chains drawn from one sample of a study of shared clonotypes between healthy human individuals. Clones were read by immunoSEQ multiplex PCR, and TCRdb kept only the in-frame ones, dropping some. Of a few million clones listed, roughly 90% are singletons. The sequenced sample consisted of naive CD4+ T cells from PBMCs. These receptor sequences come from a man younger than 35 in good health. Some clones in this sample may be carry-over from other donors' samples. Both conserved end residues are part of each CDR3. D genes are given only for firm matches. Only some rows state a clone size, as once, few, many or a class for expanded clones.

V: TRBV7-3; size: .; D: TRBD2; J: TRBJ2-5; DNA: TGTGCCAGCAGCCCCCTAGCGGGGCTACAAGAGACCCAGTACTTC; CDR3: CASSPLAGLQETQYF
V: TRBV7-9; size: .; D: .; J: TRBJ1-2; DNA: TGTGCCAGCAGCTTAGACTCGGGAGTAGTTAGCTACACCTTC; CDR3: CASSLDSGVVSYTF
V: TRBV5-1; size: once; D: .; J: TRBJ2-7; DNA: TGCGCCAGCAGCCTGGGACCGATCTACGAGCAGTACTTC; CDR3: CASSLGPIYEQYF
V: TRBV28; size: .; D: .; J: TRBJ1-6; DNA: TGTGCCAGCAGTTCCAGGGTCTCACCCCTCCACTTT; CDR3: CASSSRVSPLHF
V: TRBV25-1; size: .; D: TRBD1; J: TRBJ1-6; DNA: TGTGCCAGCAGTGACGTCAGGGGGACGATCAATTCACCCCTCCACTTT; CDR3: CASSDVRGTINSPLHF
V: TRBV28; size: .; D: .; J: TRBJ1-1; DNA: TGTGCCAGCAGTTCCCCTGGACAAACAGCTTTCTTT; CDR3: CASSSPGQTAFF
V: TRBV7-6; size: .; D: .; J: TRBJ2-1; DNA: TGTGCCAGCAGCTTGACAGGAAGCTCCTACAATGAGCAGTTCTTC; CDR3: CASSLTGSSYNEQFF
V: TRBV7-2; size: .; D: .; J: TRBJ2-3; DNA: TGTGCCAGCAGCTCCCTCAGCTCTAGCACAGATACGCAGTATTTT; CDR3: CASSSLSSSTDTQYF
V: TRBV29-1; size: .; D: .; J: TRBJ2-5; DNA: TGCAGCGTTGAAGGGGCCTCAGGGGAGACCCAGTACTTC; CDR3: CSVEGASGETQYF
V: TRBV5-1; size: .; D: .; J: TRBJ2-7; DNA: TGCGCCAGCAGCTTGGTAACACCCAACGAGCAGTACTTC; CDR3: CASSLVTPNEQYF
V: TRBV4-2; size: .; D: TRBD2; J: TRBJ2-3; DNA: TGTGCCAGCAGCCCCACCGGGTGGACTAGCGGTAGCACAGATACGCAGTATTTT; CDR3: CASSPTGWTSGSTDTQYF
V: TRBV6-6; size: few; D: .; J: TRBJ1-1; DNA: TGTGCCAGCAGTCCCCAGGGTGCTGAAGCTTTCTTT; CDR3: CASSPQGAEAFF
V: TRBV6-5; size: .; D: .; J: TRBJ1-5; DNA: TGTGCCAGCAGTTACTCGTGGCAGAATAGCAATCAGCCCCAGCATTTT; CDR3: CASSYSWQNSNQPQHF
V: TRBV7-8; size: .; D: .; J: TRBJ1-2; DNA: TGTGCCAGCAGCCCACTTAGAGCGCCAGGCTACACCTTC; CDR3: CASSPLRAPGYTF
V: TRBV25-1; size: .; D: .; J: TRBJ2-3; DNA: TGTGCCAGCAGTGGAAACACAGATACGCAGTATTTT; CDR3: CASSGNTDTQYF
V: TRBV2; size: .; D: .; J: TRBJ2-2; DNA: TGTGCCAGCAGTTCAGGGGTCACCGGGGAGCTGTTTTTT; CDR3: CASSSGVTGELFF
V: TRBV11-1; size: .; D: .; J: TRBJ2-3; DNA: TGTGCCAGCAGCTTCTATCGGAGATTGGATACGCAGTATTTT; CDR3: CASSFYRRLDTQYF
V: TRBV6-5; size: .; D: .; J: TRBJ1-2; DNA: TGTGCCAGCAGTTACCCCGGCAGACGCGGCTACACCTTC; CDR3: CASSYPGRRGYTF
V: TRBV4-2; size: .; D: TRBD2; J: TRBJ2-5; DNA: TGTGCCAGCAGCCAAATTGCTAGCGGGAGGGAGACCCAGTACTTC; CDR3: CASSQIASGRETQYF
V: TRBV28; size: .; D: .; J: TRBJ1-4; DNA: TGTGCCAGCAGTCCCCTGGACCCACCAACTAATGAAAAACTGTTTTTT; CDR3: CASSPLDPPTNEKLFF
V: TRBV7-9; size: .; D: TRBD2; J: TRBJ2-5; DNA: TGTGCCAGCAGCTTAGGAGCGGGAGGTTTCGGGTATGAGACCCAGTACTTC; CDR3: CASSLGAGGFGYETQYF
V: TRBV6-5; size: once; D: TRBD1; J: TRBJ1-1; DNA: TGTGCCAGCAGTTACTCCGGACAGGAGGACACTGAAGCTTTCTTT; CDR3: CASSYSGQEDTEAFF
V: TRBV2; size: .; D: TRBD1; J: TRBJ1-1; DNA: TGTGCCAGCATGAGTACAGGGGGCTACACTGAAGCTTTCTTT; CDR3: CASMSTGGYTEAFF
V: TRBV7-2; size: .; D: .; J: TRBJ2-3; DNA: TGTGCCAGCTTATTTAGGGGAACAGATACGCAGTATTTT; CDR3: CASLFRGTDTQYF
V: TRBV6-5; size: .; D: TRBD1; J: TRBJ2-2; DNA: TGTGCCAGCAGTTCCCAGGGGGCGGGAACCGGGGAGCTGTTTTTT; CDR3: CASSSQGAGTGELFF
V: TRBV7-6; size: once; D: .; J: TRBJ2-5; DNA: TGTGCCAGCAGCTCGACCTCGGGCGGGGCGTGGGAGACCCAGTACTTC; CDR3: CASSSTSGGAWETQYF
V: TRBV28; size: .; D: .; J: TRBJ1-2; DNA: TGTGCCAGCAGTTTATATAAATTCCAGCATGGCTACACCTTC; CDR3: CASSLYKFQHGYTF
V: TRBV4-2; size: .; D: TRBD2; J: TRBJ2-5; DNA: TGTGCCAGCAGCCAGGATGGGATAGCGGGAGGTAGGGAGACCCAGTACTTC; CDR3: CASSQDGIAGGRETQYF
V: TRBV5-6; size: .; D: .; J: TRBJ1-1; DNA: TGTGCCAGCAGCTCGGACCTGAACACTGAAGCTTTCTTT; CDR3: CASSSDLNTEAFF
V: TRBV27; size: .; D: .; J: TRBJ2-5; DNA: TGTGCCAGCAGTTTAAGGGGGGTGGGAGTCCGACGGGAGACCCAGTACTTC; CDR3: CASSLRGVGVRRETQYF
V: TRBV29-1; size: .; D: .; J: TRBJ2-2; DNA: TGCAGCGCCGCCGGGATAAACACCGGGGAGCTGTTTTTT; CDR3: CSAAGINTGELFF
V: TRBV27; size: .; D: .; J: TRBJ2-1; DNA: TGTGCCAGCAGCCCCGAGGGGGGCAGCGGGTGGAATGAGCAGTTCTTC; CDR3: CASSPEGGSGWNEQFF
V: TRBV5-1; size: .; D: TRBD1; J: TRBJ1-2; DNA: TGCGCCAGCAGCCCGAGGACAGGGGGCCCTGGCTACACCTTC; CDR3: CASSPRTGGPGYTF
V: TRBV28; size: .; D: TRBD1; J: TRBJ1-2; DNA: TGTGCCAGCAGCAACCGGGACAGGGGTCTCTATGGCTACACCTTC; CDR3: CASSNRDRGLYGYTF
V: TRBV7-2; size: .; D: .; J: TRBJ1-5; DNA: TGTGCCAGCAGCTTAGGGTCGGCACGGCCCCAGCATTTT; CDR3: CASSLGSARPQHF
V: TRBV5-6; size: .; D: .; J: TRBJ1-2; DNA: TGTGCCAGCAGCTTCAGAGGACAGACTGTGTATGGCTACACCTTC; CDR3: CASSFRGQTVYGYTF
V: TRBV7-2; size: .; D: .; J: TRBJ1-1; DNA: TGTGCCAGCAGCTTAGTCCGGAGTGCTGAAGCTTTCTTT; CDR3: CASSLVRSAEAFF
V: TRBV7-9; size: once; D: .; J: TRBJ2-7; DNA: TGTGCCAGCAGCCTAACAGGGAGCTCCTACGAGCAGTACTTC; CDR3: CASSLTGSSYEQYF
V: TRBV5-1; size: .; D: .; J: TRBJ2-3; DNA: TGCGCCAGCAGCCGCGTACGTGGGGGCAACACAGATACGCAGTATTTT; CDR3: CASSRVRGGNTDTQYF
V: TRBV29-1; size: few; D: .; J: TRBJ1-1; DNA: TGCAGCGTTAGTAAACAGGGAAAGGGGACTGAAGCTTTCTTT; CDR3: CSVSKQGKGTEAFF
V: TRBV4-1; size: .; D: .; J: TRBJ1-2; DNA: TGCGCCAGCAGCCAAGAACCCGGGGGCGGGTATGGCTACACCTTC; CDR3: CASSQEPGGGYGYTF
V: TRBV4-1; size: .; D: .; J: TRBJ2-7; DNA: TGCGCCAGCAGCTCAACTTTAGTAGCTACCTACGAGCAGTACTTC; CDR3: CASSSTLVATYEQYF
V: TRBV28; size: .; D: TRBD2; J: TRBJ2-7; DNA: TGTGCCAGCAGTTTCCAACTAGCGGCGAGCTCCTACGAGCAGTACTTC; CDR3: CASSFQLAASSYEQYF
V: TRBV15; size: once; D: .; J: TRBJ1-5; DNA: TGTGCCACCAGCAGCCGGGTTGAGGGAGGGTCCCAGCATTTT; CDR3: CATSSRVEGGSQHF
V: TRBV5-1; size: once; D: .; J: TRBJ1-2; DNA: TGCGCCAGCAGCCTCGGGTCCGGGGGATCTTATGGCTACACCTTC; CDR3: CASSLGSGGSYGYTF
V: TRBV5-4; size: .; D: .; J: TRBJ2-1; DNA: TGTGCCAGCATTAAGGCGGAAGAAAGGTCTCACAATGAGCAGTTCTTC; CDR3: CASIKAEERSHNEQFF
V: TRBV11-2; size: .; D: .; J: TRBJ2-2; DNA: TGTGCCAGCAGCTCTTTTATCACCGGGGAGCTGTTTTTT; CDR3: CASSSFITGELFF
V: TRBV11-2; size: .; D: TRBD1; J: TRBJ1-5; DNA: TGTGCCAGCAGCTTATCAGGGGGCGGGCAGCCCCAGCATTTT; CDR3: CASSLSGGGQPQHF
V: TRBV5-6; size: few; D: .; J: TRBJ1-1; DNA: TGTGCCAGCAGCTTAATAGGAGGTTTGAACACTGAAGCTTTCTTT; CDR3: CASSLIGGLNTEAFF
V: TRBV6-6; size: once; D: .; J: TRBJ2-5; DNA: TGTGCCAGCAGCCACCAAGAGACCCAGTACTTC; CDR3: CASSHQETQYF
V: TRBV7-2; size: .; D: .; J: TRBJ1-3; DNA: TGTGCCAGCAGCTTAACGCCTGGAAACACCATATATTTT; CDR3: CASSLTPGNTIYF
V: TRBV4-2; size: .; D: .; J: TRBJ2-7; DNA: TGTGCCAGCAGCTATACCTTGGGGGCTGGAGGAATGGACGAGCAGTACTTC; CDR3: CASSYTLGAGGMDEQYF
V: TRBV28; size: .; D: .; J: TRBJ2-5; DNA: TGTGCCAGCAGTTTATCCCCAGGGGCCGAGACCCAGTACTTC; CDR3: CASSLSPGAETQYF
V: TRBV7-9; size: once; D: .; J: TRBJ1-1; DNA: TGTGCCAGCAGCTCGGACAGAAGGAACACTGAAGCTTTCTTT; CDR3: CASSSDRRNTEAFF
V: TRBV28; size: .; D: .; J: TRBJ2-3; DNA: TGTGCCAGCAGTGGGGCCCGAGGAGGGGCAGATACGCAGTATTTT; CDR3: CASSGARGGADTQYF